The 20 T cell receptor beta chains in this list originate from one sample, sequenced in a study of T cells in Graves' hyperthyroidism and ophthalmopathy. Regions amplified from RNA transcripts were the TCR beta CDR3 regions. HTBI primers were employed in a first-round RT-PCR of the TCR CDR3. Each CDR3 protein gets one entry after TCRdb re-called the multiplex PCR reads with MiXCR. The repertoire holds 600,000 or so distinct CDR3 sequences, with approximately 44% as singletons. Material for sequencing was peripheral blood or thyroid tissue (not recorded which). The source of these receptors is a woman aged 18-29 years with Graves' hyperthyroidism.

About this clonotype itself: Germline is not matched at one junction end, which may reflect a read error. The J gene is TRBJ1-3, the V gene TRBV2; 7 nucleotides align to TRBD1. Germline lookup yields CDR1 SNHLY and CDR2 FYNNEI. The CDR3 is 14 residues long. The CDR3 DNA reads TGTCCCAGCAGGGAGACAGGGCCTGGAAACACCATATATTTT. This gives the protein CPSRETGPGNTIYF.

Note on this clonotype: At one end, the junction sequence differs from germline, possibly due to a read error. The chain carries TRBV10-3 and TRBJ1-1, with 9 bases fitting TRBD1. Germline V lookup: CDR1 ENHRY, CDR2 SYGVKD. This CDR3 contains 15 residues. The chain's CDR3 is CASSSRGDRVTEAFF. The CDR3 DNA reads TGTGCCAGCAGTTCACGGGGGGACAGGGTCACTGAAGCTTTCTTT.

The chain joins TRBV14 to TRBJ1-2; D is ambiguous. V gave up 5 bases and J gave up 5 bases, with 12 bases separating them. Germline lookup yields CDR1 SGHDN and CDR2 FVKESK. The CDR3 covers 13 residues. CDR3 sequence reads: CASSVERLYGYTF. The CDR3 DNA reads TGTGCCAGCAGCGTTGAACGTTTGTATGGCTACACCTTC.

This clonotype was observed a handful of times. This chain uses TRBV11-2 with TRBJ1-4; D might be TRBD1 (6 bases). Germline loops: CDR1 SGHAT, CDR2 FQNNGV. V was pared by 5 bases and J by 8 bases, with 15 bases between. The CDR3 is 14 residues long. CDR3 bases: TGTGCCAGCAGCCCGGGACACTTGGACGAAAAACTGTTTTTT. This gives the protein CASSPGHLDEKLFF.

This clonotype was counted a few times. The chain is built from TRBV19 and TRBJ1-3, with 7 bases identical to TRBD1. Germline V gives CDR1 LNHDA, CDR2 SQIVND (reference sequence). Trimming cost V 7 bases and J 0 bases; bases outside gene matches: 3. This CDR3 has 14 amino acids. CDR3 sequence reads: CASKDRTSGNTIYF. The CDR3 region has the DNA TGTGCCAGTAAGGACAGGACCTCTGGAAACACCATATATTTT.

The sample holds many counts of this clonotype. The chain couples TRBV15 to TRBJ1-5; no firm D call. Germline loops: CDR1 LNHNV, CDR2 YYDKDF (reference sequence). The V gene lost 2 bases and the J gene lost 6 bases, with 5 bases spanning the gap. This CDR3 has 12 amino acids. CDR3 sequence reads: CATSRLGQPQHF. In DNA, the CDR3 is TGTGCCACCAGCAGACTTGGTCAGCCCCAGCATTTT.

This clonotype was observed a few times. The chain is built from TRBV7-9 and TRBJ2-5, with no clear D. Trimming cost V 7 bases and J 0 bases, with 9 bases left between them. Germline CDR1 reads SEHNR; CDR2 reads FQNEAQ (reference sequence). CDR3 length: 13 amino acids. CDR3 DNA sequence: TGTGCCAGCACCAAATCGGACCAAGAGACCCAGTACTTC. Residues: CASTKSDQETQYF.

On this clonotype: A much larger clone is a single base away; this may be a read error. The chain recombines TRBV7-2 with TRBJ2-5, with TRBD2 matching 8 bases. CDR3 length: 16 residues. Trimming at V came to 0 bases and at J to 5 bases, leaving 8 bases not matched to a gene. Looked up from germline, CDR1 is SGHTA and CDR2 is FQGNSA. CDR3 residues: CASSLAASGSVETQYF. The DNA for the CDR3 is TGTGCCAGCAGCTTAGCGGCGAGCGGGAGCGTTGAGACCCAGTACTTC.

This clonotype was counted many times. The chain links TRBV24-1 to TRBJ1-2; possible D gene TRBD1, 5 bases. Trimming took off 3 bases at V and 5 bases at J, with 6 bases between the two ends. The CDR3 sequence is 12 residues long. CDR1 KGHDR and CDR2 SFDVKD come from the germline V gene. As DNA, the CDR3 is TGTGCCACCAGTGATCCAGGGTATGGCTACACCTTC. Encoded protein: CATSDPGYGYTF.

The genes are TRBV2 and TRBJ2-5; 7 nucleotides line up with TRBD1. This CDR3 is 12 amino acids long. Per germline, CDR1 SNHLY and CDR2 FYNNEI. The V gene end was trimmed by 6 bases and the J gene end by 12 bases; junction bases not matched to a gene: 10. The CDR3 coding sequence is TGTGCCAGCAGCCAAAGGAGAGGGGGCGAGTACTTC. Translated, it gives CASSQRRGGEYF.

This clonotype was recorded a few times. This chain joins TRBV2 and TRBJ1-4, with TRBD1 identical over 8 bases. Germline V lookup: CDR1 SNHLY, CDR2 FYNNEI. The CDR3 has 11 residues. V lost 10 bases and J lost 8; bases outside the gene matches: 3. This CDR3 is CAIRDREKLFF. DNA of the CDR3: TGTGCCATCAGGGACAGGGAAAAACTGTTTTTT.

The CDR3 reads CSVLPGQGSQETQYF. The CDR3 nucleotides read TGCAGCGTTCTGCCGGGACAGGGGAGTCAGGAGACCCAGTACTTC. The J gene is TRBJ2-5, the V gene TRBV29-1; 10 bases match TRBD1. The CDR3 has 15 residues. The V segment lost 5 bases and the J segment 5 bases; nucleotides outside the gene matches: 11. CDR1 is SQVTM and CDR2 is ANQGSEA in the germline V gene.

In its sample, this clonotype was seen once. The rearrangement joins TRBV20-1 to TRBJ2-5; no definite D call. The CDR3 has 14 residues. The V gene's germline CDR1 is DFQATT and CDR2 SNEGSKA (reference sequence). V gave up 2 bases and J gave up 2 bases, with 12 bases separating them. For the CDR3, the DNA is TGCAGTGCTAGAAATGTGAAAGGACAAGAGACCCAGTACTTC. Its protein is CSARNVKGQETQYF.

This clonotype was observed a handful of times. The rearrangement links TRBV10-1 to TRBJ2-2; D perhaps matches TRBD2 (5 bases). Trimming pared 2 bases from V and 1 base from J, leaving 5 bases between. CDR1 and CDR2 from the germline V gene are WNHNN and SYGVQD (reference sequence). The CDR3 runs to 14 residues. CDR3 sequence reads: CASSERENTGELFF. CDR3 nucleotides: TGCGCCAGCAGTGAGCGGGAGAACACCGGGGAGCTGTTTTTT.

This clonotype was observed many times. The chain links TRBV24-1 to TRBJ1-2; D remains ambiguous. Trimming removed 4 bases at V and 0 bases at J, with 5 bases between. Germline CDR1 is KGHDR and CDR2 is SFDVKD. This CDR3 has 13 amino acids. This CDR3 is CATSDRTNYGYTF. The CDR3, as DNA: TGTGCCACCAGTGACCGGACTAACTATGGCTACACCTTC.

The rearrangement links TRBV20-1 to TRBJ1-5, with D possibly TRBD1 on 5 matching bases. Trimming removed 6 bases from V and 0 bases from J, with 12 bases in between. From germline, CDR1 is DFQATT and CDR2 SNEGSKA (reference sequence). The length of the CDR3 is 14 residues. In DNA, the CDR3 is TGCAGTGCAGCGGGGGGTCATAGCAATCAGCCCCAGCATTTT. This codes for CSAAGGHSNQPQHF.

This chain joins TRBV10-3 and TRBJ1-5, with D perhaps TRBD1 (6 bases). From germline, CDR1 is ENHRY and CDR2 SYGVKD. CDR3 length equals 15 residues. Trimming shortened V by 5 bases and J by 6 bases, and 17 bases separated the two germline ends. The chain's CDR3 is CAISLGGRAGQPQHF. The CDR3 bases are TGTGCCATCAGTTTAGGGGGTAGGGCAGGTCAGCCCCAGCATTTT.

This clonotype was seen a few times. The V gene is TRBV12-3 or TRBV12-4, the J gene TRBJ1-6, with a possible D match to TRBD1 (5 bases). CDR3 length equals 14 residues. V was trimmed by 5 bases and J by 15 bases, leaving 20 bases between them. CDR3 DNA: TGTGCCAGCAGTATTCGGGACGGTACTAGACACCTCCACTTT. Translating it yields CASSIRDGTRHLHF.

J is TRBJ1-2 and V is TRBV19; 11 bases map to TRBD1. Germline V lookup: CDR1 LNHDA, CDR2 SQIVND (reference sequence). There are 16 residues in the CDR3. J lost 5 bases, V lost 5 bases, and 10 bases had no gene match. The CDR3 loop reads CASSAILRDRGYGYTF. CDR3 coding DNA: TGTGCCAGTAGTGCAATCCTCCGGGACAGGGGGTATGGCTACACCTTC.

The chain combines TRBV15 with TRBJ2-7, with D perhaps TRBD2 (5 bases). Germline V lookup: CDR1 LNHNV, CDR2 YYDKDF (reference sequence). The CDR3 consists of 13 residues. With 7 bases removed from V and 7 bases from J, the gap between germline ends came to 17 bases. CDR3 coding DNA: TGTGCCACCAAGTTCGGTGGGAGTGGAGAGCAGTACTTC. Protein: CATKFGGSGEQYF.